This is a list of T cell receptor beta chains from one sample in a study of T-cell memory formation after mild COVID-19. Each CDR3 protein is one row after TCRdb ran MiXCR on the 5' RACE reads. The table has around 410,000 distinct CDR3 sequences, under 25% seen once. Sample: PBMCs or a T cell subset sorted from them (not recorded which). The receptor source for this set is an adult woman who had mild COVID-19 (a few samples of this study predate the infection). Cell type and time point are not known. CDR3s include the opening cysteine and the closing phenylalanine or tryptophan. The order of the fields is V gene, D gene, J gene, clone size, CDR3 DNA, CDR3 protein. A D gene is named only where the DNA matches it firmly. Clone size is not always given. Where it is, it says once, few, many or a class for expanded clones.

V gene: TRBV3-1; D gene: TRBD1; J gene: TRBJ1-4; clone size: NA; CDR3 DNA: TGTGCCAGCAGCCAAGTTCAGGGGGGGGGTGAAAAACTGTTTTTT; CDR3 protein: CASSQVQGGGEKLFF
V gene: TRBV29-1; D gene: NA; J gene: TRBJ2-7; clone size: NA; CDR3 DNA: TGCAGCGTTGGAGGGGGTTTTTCCTACGAGCAGTACTTC; CDR3 protein: CSVGGGFSYEQYF
V gene: TRBV4-3; D gene: TRBD1; J gene: TRBJ2-3; clone size: few; CDR3 DNA: TGCGCCAGCAGCCAAGATTGGACAGGGTGGGTGGCAGATACGCAGTATTTT; CDR3 protein: CASSQDWTGWVADTQYF
V gene: TRBV12-3/TRBV12-4; D gene: TRBD1; J gene: TRBJ2-6; clone size: NA; CDR3 DNA: TGTGCCAGCAATCCCGGGACAGGGCTGACTGGGGCCAACGTCCTGACTTTC; CDR3 protein: CASNPGTGLTGANVLTF
V gene: TRBV7-9; D gene: NA; J gene: TRBJ1-6; clone size: few; CDR3 DNA: TGTGCCAGCAGCACCGGCGGGGGCGGCAATTCACCCCTCCACTTT; CDR3 protein: CASSTGGGGNSPLHF
V gene: TRBV12-3/TRBV12-4; D gene: NA; J gene: TRBJ2-1; clone size: NA; CDR3 DNA: TGTGCCAGCAGTTTACCGGTCGGGAATAAGTTCTTC; CDR3 protein: CASSLPVGNKFF
V gene: TRBV12-3/TRBV12-4; D gene: NA; J gene: TRBJ1-2; clone size: NA; CDR3 DNA: TGTGCCAGCAGTTTAGCGGGGTTCCTTCCCACCTTC; CDR3 protein: CASSLAGFLPTF
V gene: TRBV30; D gene: TRBD1; J gene: TRBJ2-7; clone size: NA; CDR3 DNA: TGTGCCTGGAGTTTGACAGGGGAATACGAGCAGTACTTC; CDR3 protein: CAWSLTGEYEQYF
V gene: TRBV30; D gene: NA; J gene: TRBJ1-2; clone size: few; CDR3 DNA: TGTGCCTGGAGTGAGACGGGAAGTGATAGCTATGGCTACACCTTC; CDR3 protein: CAWSETGSDSYGYTF
V gene: TRBV7-2; D gene: NA; J gene: TRBJ2-1; clone size: few; CDR3 DNA: TGTGCCAGCAGCTCCATCCAGAGTAGCTCCTACAATGAGCAGTTCTTC; CDR3 protein: CASSSIQSSSYNEQFF
V gene: TRBV7-3; D gene: NA; J gene: TRBJ2-3; clone size: few; CDR3 DNA: TGTGCCAGCAGCTTAATGGGAGGCACAGATACGCAGTATTTT; CDR3 protein: CASSLMGGTDTQYF
V gene: TRBV9; D gene: TRBD1; J gene: TRBJ1-1; clone size: few; CDR3 DNA: TGTGCCAGCAGCGTAGAAGGACAGGGGCACACTGAAGCTTTCTTT; CDR3 protein: CASSVEGQGHTEAFF
V gene: TRBV2; D gene: TRBD1; J gene: TRBJ2-3; clone size: NA; CDR3 DNA: TGTGCCGTCACCGGGACAGGGACAGATACGCAGTATTTT; CDR3 protein: CAVTGTGTDTQYF
V gene: TRBV29-1; D gene: NA; J gene: TRBJ2-7; clone size: few; CDR3 DNA: TGCAGCGTCCGAGCCCCAGGGGTCTACGAGCAGTACTTC; CDR3 protein: CSVRAPGVYEQYF
V gene: TRBV30; D gene: TRBD2; J gene: TRBJ2-7; clone size: few; CDR3 DNA: TGTGCCTGGACGGGGGGGTCGTCCTACGAGCAGTACTTC; CDR3 protein: CAWTGGSSYEQYF
V gene: TRBV2; D gene: NA; J gene: TRBJ1-6; clone size: few; CDR3 DNA: TGTGCCAGCAGTGAACTCATAGAGCGGGGAGCAGGAGGCAATTCACCCCTCCACTTT; CDR3 protein: CASSELIERGAGGNSPLHF
V gene: TRBV9; D gene: TRBD2; J gene: TRBJ2-3; clone size: NA; CDR3 DNA: TGTGCCAGCAGCGCCGGGACTAGACAGCAGTATTTT; CDR3 protein: CASSAGTRQQYF
V gene: TRBV6-5; D gene: TRBD2; J gene: TRBJ2-1; clone size: NA; CDR3 DNA: TGTGCCAGCAGAACGGGGGGGAGGAACAATGAGCAGTTCTTC; CDR3 protein: CASRTGGRNNEQFF
V gene: TRBV6-1; D gene: NA; J gene: TRBJ1-1; clone size: NA; CDR3 DNA: TGTGCCAGCAGTGAAGCGCTCCGGGGACCGATTGAAGCTTTCTTT; CDR3 protein: CASSEALRGPIEAFF
V gene: TRBV12-3/TRBV12-4; D gene: TRBD2; J gene: TRBJ2-3; clone size: few; CDR3 DNA: TGTGCCAGCAGTTTTAGCGGGGACACAGATACGCAGTATTTT; CDR3 protein: CASSFSGDTDTQYF